This is a list of T cell receptor beta chains from one sample in a study of beta chain features in type 1 diabetes. The protocol was immunoSEQ multiplex PCR, while the TCRdb copy is restricted to in-frame clones and leaves out a portion. The data contain about 240,000 clones, about 14% of them singletons. Specimen: naive CD4+ T cells from blood. These receptors came from a young man with type 1 diabetes. Each CDR3 is given with its conserved first and last residue. Not every row has a clone size; where given, it reads once, few, many or a size class.

v_gene	abundance	j_gene	CDR3aa
TRBV5-1	few	TRBJ2-7	CASSLGPPGQGTSYEQYF
TRBV5-1	few	TRBJ2-3	CASSLARGTDTQYF
TRBV7-7	-	TRBJ2-1	CASSLGRPSDEQFF
TRBV5-5	-	TRBJ2-3	CASSSSHGTVPDTQYF
TRBV4-1	few	TRBJ2-7	CASSQDRGREQYF
TRBV6-5	few	TRBJ2-7	CASSRTGGSYEQYF
TRBV21-1	-	TRBJ1-1	CASSYPGGHTEAFF
TRBV14	few	TRBJ1-5	CASSQATGTPQHF
TRBV29-1	few	TRBJ2-1	CSVGLLGKAENEQFF
TRBV6-1	-	TRBJ1-2	CASSERNYGYTF
TRBV18	-	TRBJ1-5	CASSPQGAGQPQHF
TRBV5-1	few	TRBJ1-1	CASSQQGADTEAFF
TRBV5-1	few	TRBJ2-3	CASSGSGDRTDTQYF
TRBV4-1	-	TRBJ2-5	CASSQRDGTRGQETQYF
TRBV5-6	-	TRBJ2-7	CASSLQEYEQYF
TRBV5-4	-	TRBJ2-1	CASSLDYYNEQFF
TRBV11-2	-	TRBJ2-7	CASSLGLPYEQYF
TRBV4-1	-	TRBJ2-5	CASSQVDREETQYF
TRBV5-6	-	TRBJ2-1	CASSLKGAPRDEQFF
TRBV6-1	-	TRBJ2-3	CASSDYPSPNTQYF
TRBV6-6	-	TRBJ1-2	CASSYGTGRGYTF
TRBV11-2	-	TRBJ2-1	CASSYQREQFF
TRBV6-5	-	TRBJ1-1	CASRANTEAFF
TRBV10-3	-	TRBJ1-1	CAISRADTEAFF
TRBV10-3	few	TRBJ1-2	CAISESTGPNGYTF
TRBV12-5	few	TRBJ1-3	CASGFSGGQAGNTIYF
TRBV5-8	-	TRBJ2-1	CASSAGTSGYNEQFF
TRBV6-5	few	TRBJ2-1	CASSYSGGSSYNEQFF
TRBV6-1	few	TRBJ2-7	CASSEDREASEQYF
TRBV18	few	TRBJ2-3	CASSPLTGETDTQYF
TRBV2	-	TRBJ2-5	CASSKRTNQETQYF
TRBV15	-	TRBJ2-7	CATSREVSYEQYF
TRBV7-9	-	TRBJ2-7	CASSFEGTVAYEQYF
TRBV5-1	few	TRBJ2-5	CASSLSQGAGETQYF
TRBV4-1	few	TRBJ2-1	CASSQGTTNEQFF
TRBV5-1	-	TRBJ2-7	CASSLETGKSYEQYF